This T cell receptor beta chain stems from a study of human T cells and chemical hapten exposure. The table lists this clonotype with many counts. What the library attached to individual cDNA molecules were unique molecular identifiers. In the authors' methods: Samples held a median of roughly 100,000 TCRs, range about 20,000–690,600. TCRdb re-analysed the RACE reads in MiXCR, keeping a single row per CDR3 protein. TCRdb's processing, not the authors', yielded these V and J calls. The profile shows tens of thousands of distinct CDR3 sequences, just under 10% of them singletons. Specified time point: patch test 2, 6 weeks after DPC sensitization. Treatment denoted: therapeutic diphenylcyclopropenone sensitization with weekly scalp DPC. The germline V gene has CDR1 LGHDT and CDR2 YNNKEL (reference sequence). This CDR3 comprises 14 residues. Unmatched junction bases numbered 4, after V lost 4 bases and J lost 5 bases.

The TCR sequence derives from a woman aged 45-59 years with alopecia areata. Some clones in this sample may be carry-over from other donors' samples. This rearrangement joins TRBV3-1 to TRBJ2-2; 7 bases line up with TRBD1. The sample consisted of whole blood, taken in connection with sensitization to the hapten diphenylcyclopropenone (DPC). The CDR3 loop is CASSPVRGTGELFF. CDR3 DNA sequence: TGTGCCAGCAGCCCAGTCAGGGGGACCGGGGAGCTGTTTTTT.